Here is one TCR beta chain with its context. The sample originates from a study of T-cell reconstitution after alpha-beta-depleted transplantation in children. TCRbeta library construction was performed incorporating unique molecular identifiers. One entry per CDR3 protein results from TCRdb running MiXCR on the PCR reads. The table has approximately 640,000 distinct CDR3 sequences, approximately 16% seen once. Germline CDR1 reads SGHTA; CDR2 reads FQGNSA. V lost 0 bases to trimming and J lost 2 bases, with 13 bases between them. The CDR3 has 16 amino acids. The receptor comes from a human donor who donated a stem cell graft to a child with acute myeloid leukemia. The V gene is TRBV7-2, the J gene TRBJ1-2; D might be TRBD1 (6 bases). The sample consisted of PBMCs from the stem cell graft donor, taken from the stem cell graft. The CDR3 sequence: CASSLAVIQGNYGYTF. CDR3 in DNA: TGTGCCAGCAGCTTAGCGGTGATACAGGGAAACTATGGCTACACCTTC.